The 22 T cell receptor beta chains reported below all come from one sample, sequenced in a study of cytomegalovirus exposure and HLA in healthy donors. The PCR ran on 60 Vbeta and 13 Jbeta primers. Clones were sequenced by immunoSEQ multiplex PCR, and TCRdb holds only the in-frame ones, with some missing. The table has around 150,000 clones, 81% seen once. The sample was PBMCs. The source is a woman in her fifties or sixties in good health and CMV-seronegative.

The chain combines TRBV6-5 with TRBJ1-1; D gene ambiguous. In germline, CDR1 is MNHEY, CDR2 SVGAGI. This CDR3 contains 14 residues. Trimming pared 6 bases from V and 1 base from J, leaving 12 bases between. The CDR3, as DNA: TGTGCCAGCAGCCCCGTCGAGAGGAACACTGAAGCTTTCTTT. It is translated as CASSPVERNTEAFF.

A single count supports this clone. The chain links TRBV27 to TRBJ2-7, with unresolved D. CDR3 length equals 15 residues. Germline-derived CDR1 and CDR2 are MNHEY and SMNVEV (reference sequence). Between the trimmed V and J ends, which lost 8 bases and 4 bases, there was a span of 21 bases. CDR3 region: CASGGFGSLGYEQYF. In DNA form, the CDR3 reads TGTGCCAGCGGTGGCTTCGGGTCGCTTGGGTACGAGCAGTACTTC.

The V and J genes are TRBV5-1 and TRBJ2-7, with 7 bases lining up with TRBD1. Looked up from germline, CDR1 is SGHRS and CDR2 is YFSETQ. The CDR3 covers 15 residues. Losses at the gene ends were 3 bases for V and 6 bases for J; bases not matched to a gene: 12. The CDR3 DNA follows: TGCGCCAGCAGCTCCAAAAGGGGGCAGTCAGGCGAGCAGTACTTC. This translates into CASSSKRGQSGEQYF. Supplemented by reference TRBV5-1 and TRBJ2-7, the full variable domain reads KAGVTQTPRYLIKTRGQQVTLSCSPISGHRSVSWYQQTPGQGLQFLFEYFSETQRNKGNFPGRFSGRQFSNSRSEMNVSTLELGDSALYLCASSSKRGQSGEQYFGPGTRLTVT.

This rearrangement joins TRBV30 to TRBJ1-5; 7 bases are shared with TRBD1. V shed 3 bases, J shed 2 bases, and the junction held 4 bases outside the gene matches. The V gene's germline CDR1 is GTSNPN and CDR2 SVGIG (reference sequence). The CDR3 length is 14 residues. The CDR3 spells CAWSRGRGNQPQHF. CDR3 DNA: TGTGCCTGGAGCAGGGGGAGAGGCAATCAGCCCCAGCATTTT.

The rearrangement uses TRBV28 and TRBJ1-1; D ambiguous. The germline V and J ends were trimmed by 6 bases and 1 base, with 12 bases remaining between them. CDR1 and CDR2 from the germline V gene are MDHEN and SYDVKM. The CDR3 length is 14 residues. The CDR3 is CASRPGSPNTEAFF. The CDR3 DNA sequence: TGTGCCAGCAGGCCTGGTAGCCCGAACACTGAAGCTTTCTTT.

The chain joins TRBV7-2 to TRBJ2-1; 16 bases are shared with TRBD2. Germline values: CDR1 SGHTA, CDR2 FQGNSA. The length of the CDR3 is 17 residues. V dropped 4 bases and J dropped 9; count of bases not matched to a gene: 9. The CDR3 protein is CASSSGLGLAGGPEQFF. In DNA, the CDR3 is TGTGCCAGCAGCTCTGGATTGGGACTAGCGGGGGGGCCTGAGCAGTTCTTC.

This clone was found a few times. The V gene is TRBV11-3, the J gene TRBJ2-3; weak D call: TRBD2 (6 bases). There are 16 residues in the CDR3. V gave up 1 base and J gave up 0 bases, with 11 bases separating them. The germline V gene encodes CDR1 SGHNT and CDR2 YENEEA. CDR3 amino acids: CASSLGEAASTDTQYF. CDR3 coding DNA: TGTGCCAGCAGCTTAGGGGAGGCGGCCAGCACAGATACGCAGTATTTT.

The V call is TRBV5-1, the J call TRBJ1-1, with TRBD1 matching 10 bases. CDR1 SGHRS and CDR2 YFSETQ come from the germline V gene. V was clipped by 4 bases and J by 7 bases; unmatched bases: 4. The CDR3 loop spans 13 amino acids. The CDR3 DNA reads TGCGCCAGCAGCGGGGGGACAGGGGTTGAAGCTTTCTTT. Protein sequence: CASSGGTGVEAFF.

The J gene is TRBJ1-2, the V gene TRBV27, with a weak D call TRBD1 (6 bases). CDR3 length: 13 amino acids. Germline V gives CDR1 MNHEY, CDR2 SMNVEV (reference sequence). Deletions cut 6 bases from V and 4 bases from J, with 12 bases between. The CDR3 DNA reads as TGTGCCAGCAGCCCGAGGGGGTCCTATGGCTACACCTTC. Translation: CASSPRGSYGYTF.

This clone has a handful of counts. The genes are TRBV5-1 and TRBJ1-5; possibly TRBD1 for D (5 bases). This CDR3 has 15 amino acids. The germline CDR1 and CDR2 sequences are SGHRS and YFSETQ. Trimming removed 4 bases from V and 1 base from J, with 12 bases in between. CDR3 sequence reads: CASSVREGSNQPQHF. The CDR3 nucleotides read TGCGCCAGCAGCGTCAGGGAGGGGAGCAATCAGCCCCAGCATTTT.

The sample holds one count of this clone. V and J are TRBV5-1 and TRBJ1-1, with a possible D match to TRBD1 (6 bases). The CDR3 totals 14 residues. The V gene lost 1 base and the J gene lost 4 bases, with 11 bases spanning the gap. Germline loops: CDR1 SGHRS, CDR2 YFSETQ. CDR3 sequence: CASSLNGGPTEAFF. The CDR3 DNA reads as TGCGCCAGCAGCTTGAACGGGGGGCCCACTGAAGCTTTCTTT.

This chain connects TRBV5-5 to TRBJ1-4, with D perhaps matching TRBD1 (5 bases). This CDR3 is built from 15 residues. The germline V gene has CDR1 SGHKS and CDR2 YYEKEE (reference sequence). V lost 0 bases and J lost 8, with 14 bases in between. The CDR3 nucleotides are TGTGCCAGCAGCTTGGACTGGGCTGGGGGGGAAAAACTGTTTTTT. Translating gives CASSLDWAGGEKLFF.

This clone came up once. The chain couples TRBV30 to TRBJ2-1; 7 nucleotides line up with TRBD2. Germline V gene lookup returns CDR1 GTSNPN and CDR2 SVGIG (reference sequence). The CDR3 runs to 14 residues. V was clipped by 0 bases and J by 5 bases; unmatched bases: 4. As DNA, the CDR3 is TGTGCCTGGAGTGTGGGGCTAGCGGACAATGAGCAGTTCTTC. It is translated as CAWSVGLADNEQFF. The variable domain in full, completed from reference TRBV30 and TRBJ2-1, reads SQTIHQWPATLVQPVGSPLSLECTVEGTSNPNLYWYRQAAGRGLQLLFYSVGIGQISSEVPQNLSASRPQDRQFILSSKKLLLSDSGFYLCAWSVGLADNEQFFGPGTRLTVL.

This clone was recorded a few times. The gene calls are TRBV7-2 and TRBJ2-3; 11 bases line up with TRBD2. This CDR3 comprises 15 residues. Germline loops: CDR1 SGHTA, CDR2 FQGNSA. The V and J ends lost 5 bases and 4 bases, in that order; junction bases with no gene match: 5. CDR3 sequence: CASSGSGGAADTQYF. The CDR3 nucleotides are TGTGCCAGCAGCGGTAGCGGGGGGGCTGCAGATACGCAGTATTTT.

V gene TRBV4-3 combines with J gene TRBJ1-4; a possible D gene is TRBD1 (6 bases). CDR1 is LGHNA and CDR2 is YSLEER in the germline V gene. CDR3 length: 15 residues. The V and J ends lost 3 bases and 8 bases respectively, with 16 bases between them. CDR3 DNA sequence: TGCGCCAGCAGCCACTTACAGGGACTAGGGGAAAAACTGTTTTTT. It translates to CASSHLQGLGEKLFF.

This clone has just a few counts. As DNA, the CDR3 is TGTGCCAGCAGCTTAGGCAATCTTGGGACAGGGAAGAACTACGAGCAGTACTTC. Translating it yields CASSLGNLGTGKNYEQYF. The chain couples TRBV13 to TRBJ2-7; 9 nucleotides match TRBD1. With V trimmed by 0 bases and J by 3 bases, 12 bases remained unmatched. CDR1 and CDR2 from the germline V gene are PRHDT and FYEKMQ (reference sequence). This CDR3 has 18 residues. Full variable domain (missing parts from reference TRBV13 and TRBJ2-7): AAGVIQSPRHLIKEKRETATLKCYPIPRHDTVYWYQQGPGQDPQFLISFYEKMQSDKGSIPDRFSAQQFSDYHSELNMSSLELGDSALYFCASSLGNLGTGKNYEQYFGPGTRLTVT.

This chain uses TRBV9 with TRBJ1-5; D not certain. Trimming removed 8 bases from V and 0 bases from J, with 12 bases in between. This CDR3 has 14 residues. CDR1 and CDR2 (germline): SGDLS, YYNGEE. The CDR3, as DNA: TGTGCCAGAAAATGGGCAGATAGCAATCAGCCCCAGCATTTT. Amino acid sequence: CARKWADSNQPQHF. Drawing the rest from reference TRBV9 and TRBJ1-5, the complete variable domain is DSGVTQTPKHLITATGQRVTLRCSPRSGDLSVYWYQQSLDQGLQFLIQYYNGEERAKGNILERFSAQQFPDLHSELNLSSLELGDSALYFCARKWADSNQPQHFGDGTRLSIL.

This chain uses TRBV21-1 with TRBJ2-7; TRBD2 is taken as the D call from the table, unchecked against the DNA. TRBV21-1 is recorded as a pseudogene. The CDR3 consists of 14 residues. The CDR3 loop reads CASSVTGGNYEQYF. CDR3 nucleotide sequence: TGTGCCAGCTCCGTAACGGGGGGGAATTACGAGCAGTACTTC.

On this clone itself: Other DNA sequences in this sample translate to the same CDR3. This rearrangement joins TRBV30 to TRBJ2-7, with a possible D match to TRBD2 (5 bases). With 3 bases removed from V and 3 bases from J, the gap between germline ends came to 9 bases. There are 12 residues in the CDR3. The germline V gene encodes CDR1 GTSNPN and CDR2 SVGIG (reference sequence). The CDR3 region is CAWSLGSYEQYF. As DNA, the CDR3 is TGTGCCTGGAGCCTGGGGAGCTACGAGCAGTACTTC.

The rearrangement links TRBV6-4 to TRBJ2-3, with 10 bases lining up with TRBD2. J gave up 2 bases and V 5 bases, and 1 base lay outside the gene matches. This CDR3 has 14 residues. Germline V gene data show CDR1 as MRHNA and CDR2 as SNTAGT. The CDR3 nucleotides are TGTGCCAGCAGTAGCGGGGGGGCCACAGATACGCAGTATTTT. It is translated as CASSSGGATDTQYF.

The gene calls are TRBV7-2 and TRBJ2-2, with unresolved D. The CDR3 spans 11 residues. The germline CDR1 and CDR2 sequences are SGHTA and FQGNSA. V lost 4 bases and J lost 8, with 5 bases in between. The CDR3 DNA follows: TGTGCCAGCAGCTCGTCGGGGGAGCTGTTTTTT. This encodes CASSSSGELFF.

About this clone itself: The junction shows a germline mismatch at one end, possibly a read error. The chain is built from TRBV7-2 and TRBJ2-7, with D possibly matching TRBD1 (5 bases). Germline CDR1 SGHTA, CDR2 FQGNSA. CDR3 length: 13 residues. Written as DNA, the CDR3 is TGTGCCAGCAGCCCTAAACGGGCGGACAACCCAGACTTC. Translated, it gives CASSPKRADNPDF.